The source of this TCR beta chain is a study of response to subunit inactivated influenza vaccine. Overall study findings and caveats: Authors suggested that a seasonal influenza vaccination recruits few new T cells each time.

Concerning this clonotype itself: Its target is not known.

MiXCR was run by TCRdb on the RT-PCR reads, yielding one entry per CDR3 protein. The sample lists hundreds of thousands of distinct CDR3 sequences, about 15% seen once, with less than 9% in the top ten. The CDR3 length is 14 residues. V dropped 5 bases and J dropped 4; count of bases not matched to a gene: 2. Germline loops: CDR1 MNHEY, CDR2 SVGEGT. The J gene is TRBJ2-1, the V gene TRBV6-2 or TRBV6-3; 10 positions match TRBD2. The origin of this receptor is a man aged 50 or older who received an inactivated influenza vaccine. This material consisted of PBMCs from blood, taken approximately 15 days before vaccination. The DNA for the CDR3 is TGTGCCAGCAGTATAGCGGGAGGATACAATGAGCAGTTCTTC. This translates into CASSIAGGYNEQFF.